The 10 T cell receptor beta chains reported below all come from one sample, sequenced in a study of blood T cell repertoires in COVID-19. Profiled with immunoSEQ multiplex PCR; TCRdb holds only in-frame clones, not every one. The data contain approximately 99,000 clones, around 87% of them singletons. Source material: peripheral blood. The receptor set was obtained from a human donor in a cohort sampled during active COVID-19.

The rearrangement joins TRBV9 to TRBJ2-3; the match to TRBD1 covers 7 bases. Germline V gene lookup returns CDR1 SGDLS and CDR2 YYNGEE. The CDR3 is 16 residues long. V was pared by 2 bases and J by 1 base, with 7 bases of the junction left unmatched. The DNA for the CDR3 is TGTGCCAGCAGCGTCGAACAGGGGTTCGGCACAGATACGCAGTATTTT. This sequence encodes CASSVEQGFGTDTQYF.

This clone was seen just once. The chain uses TRBV7-2 and TRBJ1-1; D perhaps matches TRBD1 (5 bases). CDR1 is SGHTA, CDR2 FQGNSA, per germline. Trimming left V 5 bases short and J 0 bases short, with 13 bases between. The CDR3 is made up of 15 amino acids. CDR3 in DNA: TGTGCCAGCAGCCCGTGGAGACAGTTGAACACTGAAGCTTTCTTT. The encoded protein is CASSPWRQLNTEAFF. Full variable domain (rest looked up from reference TRBV7-2 and TRBJ1-1): GAGVSQSPSNKVTEKGKDVELRCDPISGHTALYWYRQSLGQGLEFLIYFQGNSAPDKSGLPSDRFSAERTGGSVSTLTIQRTQQEDSAVYLCASSPWRQLNTEAFFGQGTRLTVV.

This chain uses TRBV5-1 with TRBJ2-1; 10 bases line up with TRBD1. CDR1 and CDR2 (germline): SGHRS, YFSETQ. The V segment lost 4 bases and the J segment 15 bases; nucleotides outside the gene matches: 7. The CDR3 totals 12 residues. Written as DNA, the CDR3 is TGCGCCAGCAGCCCCAGGACAGGGGGGACGTTCTTC. Translated, it gives CASSPRTGGTFF.

The chain employs TRBV2 and TRBJ1-5; 10 nucleotides line up with TRBD1. From germline, CDR1 is SNHLY and CDR2 FYNNEI. Trimming removed 8 bases from V and 4 bases from J; junction bases left unmatched: 8. This CDR3 comprises 15 residues. CDR3 DNA: TGTGCCAGCTCCGGGACAGGGGCCCAGAATCAGCCCCAGCATTTT. Its translation is CASSGTGAQNQPQHF.

This chain links TRBV28 with TRBJ1-2; TRBD1 matches 11 bases. The CDR3 extends over 15 amino acids. The ends lost 2 bases at V and 8 bases at J; junction bases unmatched: 7. The V gene's germline CDR1 is MDHEN and CDR2 SYDVKM. This CDR3 is CASSLNLGTGGGYTF. The CDR3 coding sequence is TGTGCCAGCAGTTTAAATCTCGGGACAGGGGGAGGCTACACCTTC.

The J gene is TRBJ2-3, the V gene TRBV12-5; 8 nucleotides match TRBD1. V dropped 8 bases and J dropped 1; count of bases not matched to a gene: 5. The CDR3 spans 14 residues. CDR1 and CDR2 from the germline V gene are LGHNT and FRNRAP. The CDR3 DNA reads as TGTGCTAGTCGCCCGGACAGGGGCACAGATACGCAGTATTTT. This codes for CASRPDRGTDTQYF.

The V and J genes are TRBV28 and TRBJ1-5; TRBD1 matches 7 bases. CDR3 length equals 16 residues. The V and J ends lost 3 bases and 4 bases, in that order; junction bases with no gene match: 9. Germline lookup yields CDR1 MDHEN and CDR2 SYDVKM. DNA for the CDR3: TGTGCCAGCAGTTTCGTGACAGGGAGAGGTAATCAGCCCCAGCATTTT. This encodes CASSFVTGRGNQPQHF.

This chain joins TRBV10-1 and TRBJ2-7; perhaps TRBD2 as D (5 bases). Germline loops: CDR1 WNHNN, CDR2 SYGVQD (reference sequence). The V end was cut by 2 bases, the J end by 7 bases, with 12 bases between. CDR3 length: 13 residues. The CDR3 reads CASSEEAQREQYF. The CDR3 DNA is TGCGCCAGCAGTGAGGAGGCCCAGCGGGAGCAGTACTTC.

Regarding this clone: In the same sample, other DNA sequences code for this CDR3. The chain combines TRBV27 with TRBJ2-7, with a tentative D call TRBD1 (6 bases). From germline, CDR1 is MNHEY and CDR2 SMNVEV (reference sequence). The CDR3 has 18 residues. With 5 bases removed from V and 2 bases from J, the gap between germline ends came to 25 bases. As DNA, the CDR3 is TGTGCCAGCAGTGCCTTTGGACAGCCAGGGTTAGTTGCCTACGAGCAGTACTTC. Its translation is CASSAFGQPGLVAYEQYF.

The chain joins TRBV4-3 to TRBJ2-2; maybe TRBD1 (6 bases). Germline CDR1 and CDR2: LGHNA and YSLEER. The CDR3 runs to 16 residues. Trimming cost V 0 bases and J 5 bases, with 13 bases left between them. The CDR3, as DNA: TGCGCCAGCAGCCAAGAGCTACAGGGCAGAACCGGGGAGCTGTTTTTT. It translates to CASSQELQGRTGELFF.